This entry concerns a single T cell receptor (beta chain). Donors were Caucasian adults residing in Nashville, Tennessee, USA. Subsets obtained from CD4+ cells comprised CD45RA+ naive and CD45RA-negative memory cells. Data came from immunoSEQ multiplex PCR; TCRdb stores just in-frame clones and leaves some out. The repertoire holds about 1.1 million clones, with about four fifths as singletons. The sample belongs to a study of shared clonotypes between healthy human individuals. The origin of this receptor is a man aged 18 to 29 in good health. Some clones in this sample may be carry-over from other donors' samples. Sequencing input: memory CD4+ T cells from PBMCs. The subset denotes: CD45RA-negative fraction.

The CDR3 sequence is CASSLLAGVSDTQYF. The CDR3 nucleotides are TGTGCCAGCAGCCTATTAGCGGGAGTCTCAGATACGCAGTATTTT. The chain recombines TRBV7-3 with TRBJ2-3; 9 positions match TRBD2. Germline trimming cut 5 bases from V and 4 bases from J; bases unmatched to any gene: 7. This CDR3 comprises 15 residues. Germline V lookup: CDR1 SGHTA, CDR2 FQGTGA.